The 9 T cell receptor beta chains in this list originate from one sample, sequenced in a study of blood T cell repertoires in COVID-19. Libraries were prepared by immunoSEQ multiplex PCR; TCRdb keeps only in-frame clonotypes and omits some of them. The sample lists 200,000 to 250,000 clones, over 70% occurring once. Sequencing input: PBMCs or T cells enriched from blood (not recorded which). Receptors originate from a woman aged 30 to 39 who had been exposed to COVID-19.

This chain joins TRBV3-1 (or the pseudogene TRBV3-2) and TRBJ2-3; 10 bases fit TRBD1. This CDR3 is built from 16 residues. Germline CDR1 and CDR2: LGHDT and YNNKEL (reference sequence). J lost 1 base, V lost 5 bases, and 6 bases had no gene match. CDR3 protein: CASSGGTGDRTDTQYF. DNA of the CDR3: TGTGCCAGCAGCGGAGGGACAGGGGACCGCACAGATACGCAGTATTTT.

The V call is TRBV6-2 or TRBV6-3, the J call TRBJ2-7; TRBD2 aligns across 10 bases. Germline V gene sequence: CDR1 MNHEY, CDR2 SVGEGT. V lost 6 bases to trimming and J lost 1 base; unmatched junction nucleotides: 6. The CDR3 length is 15 residues. The CDR3: CASSILAGLSYEQYF. The CDR3 DNA sequence: TGTGCCAGCAGCATACTAGCGGGACTTTCCTACGAGCAGTACTTC.

The chain joins TRBV29-1 to TRBJ1-2; the match to TRBD1 covers 7 bases. The CDR3 loop spans 14 amino acids. Germline CDR1 is SQVTM and CDR2 is ANQGSEA. The J segment lost 0 bases and the V segment lost 6 bases, leaving 7 bases of the junction unmatched. DNA for the CDR3: TGCAGCGTGACCTCTGGACAGGCTAACTATGGCTACACCTTC. It codes for CSVTSGQANYGYTF.

The V and J genes are TRBV4-1 and TRBJ2-1; 14 bases fit TRBD2. The CDR3 loop spans 16 amino acids. The germline V gene encodes CDR1 MGHRA and CDR2 YSYEKL. V trimming: 0 bases; J trimming: 8 bases; junction bases outside the gene matches: 3. CDR3 coding DNA: TGCGCCAGCAGCCAAGATGGACTAGCGGGAGGCTATGAGCAGTTCTTC. This sequence encodes CASSQDGLAGGYEQFF.

The V and J genes are TRBV7-9 and TRBJ2-5; 7 bases map to TRBD2. CDR3 length: 14 amino acids. Germline assignment: CDR1 SEHNR and CDR2 FQNEAQ (reference sequence). The V gene end was trimmed by 8 bases and the J gene end by 1 base; junction bases not matched to a gene: 7. The CDR3 DNA reads as TGTGCCAGCGGACTGCGGGAGCTCCAAGAGACCCAGTACTTC. It yields the protein CASGLRELQETQYF.

This clone was observed once. The gene calls are TRBV19 and TRBJ1-6; tentative D call: TRBD1 (6 bases). V lost 2 bases and J 8 bases, leaving 13 bases between the germline ends. Germline V gene lookup returns CDR1 LNHDA and CDR2 SQIVND (reference sequence). The CDR3 is 15 amino acids. The CDR3 nucleotides read TGTGCCAGTAGTATAAAACCCAGGGGAGATTCACCCCTCCACTTT. Amino acids: CASSIKPRGDSPLHF. The full variable domain, completed using reference TRBV19 and TRBJ1-6, is DGGITQSPKYLFRKEGQNVTLSCEQNLNHDAMYWYRQDPGQGLRLIYYSQIVNDFQKGDIAEGYSVSREKKESFPLTVTSAQKNPTAFYLCASSIKPRGDSPLHFGNGTRLTVT.

Here the CDR3 reads CASSSPQGQTFSGNTIYF. The CDR3 nucleotides are TGTGCCAGCAGTTCCCCGCAAGGACAGACGTTTTCTGGAAACACCATATATTTT. V gene TRBV28 combines with J gene TRBJ1-3, with D perhaps matching TRBD1 (6 bases). Germline lookup yields CDR1 MDHEN and CDR2 SYDVKM. CDR3 size: 18 residues. Trimming took 4 bases from V and 1 from J, leaving 20 bases between them.

The chain links TRBV7-9 to TRBJ1-1, with 8 nucleotides matching TRBD1. This CDR3 comprises 14 residues. Germline values: CDR1 SEHNR, CDR2 FQNEAQ (reference sequence). Trimming removed 7 bases from V and 0 bases from J; junction bases left unmatched: 4. This CDR3 reads CASTGQGMNTEAFF. In DNA form, the CDR3 reads TGTGCCAGCACCGGACAGGGAATGAACACTGAAGCTTTCTTT.

The gene calls are TRBV5-1 and TRBJ1-2; no clear D. This CDR3 region has 16 residues. Trimming cost V 1 base and J 4 bases, with 17 bases left between them. Per the germline V gene, CDR1 is SGHRS and CDR2 is YFSETQ. The CDR3 nucleotides read TGCGCCAGCAGCTTGACCGGAGGACTTCTCCCCTATGGCTACACCTTC. Encoded protein: CASSLTGGLLPYGYTF. Combining the CDR3 with reference TRBV5-1 and TRBJ1-2 gives the whole variable domain KAGVTQTPRYLIKTRGQQVTLSCSPISGHRSVSWYQQTPGQGLQFLFEYFSETQRNKGNFPGRFSGRQFSNSRSEMNVSTLELGDSALYLCASSLTGGLLPYGYTFGSGTRLTVV.